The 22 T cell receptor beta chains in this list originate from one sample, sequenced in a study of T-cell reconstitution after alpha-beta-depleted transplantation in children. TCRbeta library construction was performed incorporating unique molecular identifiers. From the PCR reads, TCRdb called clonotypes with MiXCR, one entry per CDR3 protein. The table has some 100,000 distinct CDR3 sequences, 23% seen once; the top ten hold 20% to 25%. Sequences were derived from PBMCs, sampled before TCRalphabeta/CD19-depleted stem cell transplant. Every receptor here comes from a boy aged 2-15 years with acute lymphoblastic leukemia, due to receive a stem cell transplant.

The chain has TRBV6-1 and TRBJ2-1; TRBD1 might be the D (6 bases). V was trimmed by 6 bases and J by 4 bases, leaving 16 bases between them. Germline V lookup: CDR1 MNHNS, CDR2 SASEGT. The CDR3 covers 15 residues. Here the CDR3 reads CASSPSGTNYNEQFF. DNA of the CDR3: TGTGCCAGCAGCCCCTCCGGGACAAATTACAATGAGCAGTTCTTC.

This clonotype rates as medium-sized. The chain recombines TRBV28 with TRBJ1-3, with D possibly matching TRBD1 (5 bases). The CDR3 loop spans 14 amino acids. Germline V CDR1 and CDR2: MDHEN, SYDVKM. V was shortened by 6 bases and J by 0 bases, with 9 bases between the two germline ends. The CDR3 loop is CASSRDGSGNTIYF. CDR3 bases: TGTGCCAGCAGCCGGGACGGCTCTGGAAACACCATATATTTT. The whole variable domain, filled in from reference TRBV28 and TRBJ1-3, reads DVKVTQSSRYLVKRTGEKVFLECVQDMDHENMFWYRQDPGLGLRLIYFSYDVKMKEKGDIPEGYSVSREKKERFSLILESASTNQTSMYLCASSRDGSGNTIYFGEGSWLTVV.

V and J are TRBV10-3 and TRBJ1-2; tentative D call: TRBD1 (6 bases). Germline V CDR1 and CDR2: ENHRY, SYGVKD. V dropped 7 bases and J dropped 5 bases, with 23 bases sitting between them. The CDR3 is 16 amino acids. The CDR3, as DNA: TGTGCCATCAAGTCGGACAGCCAAAATAAACGTTATGGCTACACCTTC. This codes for CAIKSDSQNKRYGYTF.

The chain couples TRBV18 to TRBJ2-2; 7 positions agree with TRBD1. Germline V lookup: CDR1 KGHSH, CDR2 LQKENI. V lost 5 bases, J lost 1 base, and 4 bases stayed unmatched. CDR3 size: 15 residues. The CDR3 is CASSKGDRNTGELFF. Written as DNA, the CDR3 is TGTGCCAGCTCAAAGGGGGACAGGAACACCGGGGAGCTGTTTTTT. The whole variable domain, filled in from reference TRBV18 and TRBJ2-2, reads NAGVMQNPRHLVRRRGQEARLRCSPMKGHSHVYWYRQLPEEGLKFMVYLQKENIIDESGMPKERFSAEFPKEGPSILRIQQVVRGDSAAYFCASSKGDRNTGELFFGEGSRLTVL.

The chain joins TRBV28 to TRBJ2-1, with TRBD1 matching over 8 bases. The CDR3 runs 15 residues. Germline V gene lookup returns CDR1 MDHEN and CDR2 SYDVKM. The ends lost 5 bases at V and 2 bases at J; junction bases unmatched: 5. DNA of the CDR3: TGTGCCAGCAGTCTGACAGGGGTCACCTACAATGAGCAGTTCTTC. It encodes CASSLTGVTYNEQFF.

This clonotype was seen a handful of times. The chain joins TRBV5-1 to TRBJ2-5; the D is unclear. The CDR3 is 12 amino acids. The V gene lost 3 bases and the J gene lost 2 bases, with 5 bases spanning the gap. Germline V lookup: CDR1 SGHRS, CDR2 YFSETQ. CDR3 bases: TGCGCCAGCAGCTCGGTACAAGAGACCCAGTACTTC. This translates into CASSSVQETQYF.

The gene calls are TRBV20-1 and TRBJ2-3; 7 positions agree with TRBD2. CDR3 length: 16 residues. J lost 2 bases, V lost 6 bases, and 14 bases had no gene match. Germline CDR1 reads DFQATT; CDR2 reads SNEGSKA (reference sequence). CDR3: CSARFPASGSTDTQYF. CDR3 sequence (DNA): TGCAGTGCCAGATTCCCGGCTAGCGGTTCCACAGATACGCAGTATTTT.

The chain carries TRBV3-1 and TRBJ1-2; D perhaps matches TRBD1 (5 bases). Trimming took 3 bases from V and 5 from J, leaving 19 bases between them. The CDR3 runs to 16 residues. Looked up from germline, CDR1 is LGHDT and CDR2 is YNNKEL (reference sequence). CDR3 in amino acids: CASSHRGRTSLYGYTF. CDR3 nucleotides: TGTGCCAGCAGCCACCGTGGGAGGACATCACTTTATGGCTACACCTTC.

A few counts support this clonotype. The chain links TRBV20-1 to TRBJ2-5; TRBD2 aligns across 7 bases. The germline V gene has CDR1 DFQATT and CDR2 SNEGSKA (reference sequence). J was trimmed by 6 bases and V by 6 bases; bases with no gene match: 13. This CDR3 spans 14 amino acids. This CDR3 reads CSAGGLAEGKTQYF. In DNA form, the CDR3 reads TGCAGTGCCGGCGGGCTAGCGGAGGGAAAGACCCAGTACTTC.

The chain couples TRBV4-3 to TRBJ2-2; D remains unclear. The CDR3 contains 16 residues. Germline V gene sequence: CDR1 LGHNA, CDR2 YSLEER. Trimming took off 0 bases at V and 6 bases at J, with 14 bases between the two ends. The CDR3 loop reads CASSQDTVVWSGELFF. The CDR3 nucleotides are TGCGCCAGCAGCCAAGACACGGTTGTGTGGTCCGGGGAGCTGTTTTTT.

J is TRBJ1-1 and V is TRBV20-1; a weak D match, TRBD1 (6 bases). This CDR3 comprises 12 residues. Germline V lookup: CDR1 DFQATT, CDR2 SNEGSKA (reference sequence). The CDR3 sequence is CREGGADTEAFF. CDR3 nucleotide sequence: TGCAGGGAGGGGGGCGCGGACACTGAAGCTTTCTTT.

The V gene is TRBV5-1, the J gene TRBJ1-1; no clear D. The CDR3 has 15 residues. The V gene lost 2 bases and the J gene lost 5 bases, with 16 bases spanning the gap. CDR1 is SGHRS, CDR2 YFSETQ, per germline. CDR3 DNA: TGCGCCAGCAGCTTCTATGGAAAGGGAGGGACTGAAGCTTTCTTT. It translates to CASSFYGKGGTEAFF.

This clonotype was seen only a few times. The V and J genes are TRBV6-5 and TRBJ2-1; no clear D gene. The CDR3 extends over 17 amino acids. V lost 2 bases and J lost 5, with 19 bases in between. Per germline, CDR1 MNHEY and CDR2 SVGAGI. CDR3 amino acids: CASSYKLGLLRNNEQFF. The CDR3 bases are TGTGCCAGCAGTTACAAGTTAGGGCTACTAAGGAACAATGAGCAGTTCTTC.

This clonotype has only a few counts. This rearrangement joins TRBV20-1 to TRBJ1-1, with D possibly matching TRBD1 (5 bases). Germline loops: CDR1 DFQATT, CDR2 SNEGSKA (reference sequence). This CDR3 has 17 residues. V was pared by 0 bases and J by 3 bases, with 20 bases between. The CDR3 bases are TGCAGTGCTAGAGATAGCAGGGTTGGCAGTCCCTACACTGAAGCTTTCTTT. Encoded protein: CSARDSRVGSPYTEAFF.

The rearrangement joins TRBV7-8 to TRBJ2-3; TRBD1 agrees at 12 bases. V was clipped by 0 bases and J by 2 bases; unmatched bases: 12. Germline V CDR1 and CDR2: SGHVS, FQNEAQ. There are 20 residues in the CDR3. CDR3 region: CASSLATGTGGVWTTDTQYF. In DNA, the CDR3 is TGTGCCAGCAGCTTAGCAACCGGGACAGGGGGCGTTTGGACCACAGATACGCAGTATTTT.

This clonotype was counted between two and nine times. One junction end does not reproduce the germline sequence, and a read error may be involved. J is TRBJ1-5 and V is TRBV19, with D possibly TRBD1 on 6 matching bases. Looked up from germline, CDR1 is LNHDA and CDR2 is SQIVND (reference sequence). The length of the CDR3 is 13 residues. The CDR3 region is CASSTDSKQPQHF. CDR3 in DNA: TGTGCCAGTAGTACGGACAGCAAACAGCCCCAGCATTTT.

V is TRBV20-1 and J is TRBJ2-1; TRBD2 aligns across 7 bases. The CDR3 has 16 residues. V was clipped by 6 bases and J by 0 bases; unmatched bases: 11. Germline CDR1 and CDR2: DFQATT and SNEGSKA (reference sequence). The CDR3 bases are TGCAGTGCCCCTTTTCTAGCGGCAGTCTCCTACAATGAGCAGTTCTTC. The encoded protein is CSAPFLAAVSYNEQFF.

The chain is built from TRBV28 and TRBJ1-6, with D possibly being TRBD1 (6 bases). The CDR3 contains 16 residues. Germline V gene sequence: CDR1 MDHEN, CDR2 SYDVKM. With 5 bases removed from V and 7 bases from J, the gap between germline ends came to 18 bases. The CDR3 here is CASSPPTQGTNSPLHF. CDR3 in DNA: TGTGCCAGCAGTCCCCCCACACAGGGCACGAATTCACCCCTCCACTTT.

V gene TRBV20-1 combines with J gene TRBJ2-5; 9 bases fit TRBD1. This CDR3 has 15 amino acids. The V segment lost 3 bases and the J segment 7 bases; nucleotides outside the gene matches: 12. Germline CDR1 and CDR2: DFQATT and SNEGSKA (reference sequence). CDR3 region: CSASKAGQGSGTQYF. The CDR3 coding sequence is TGCAGTGCTAGTAAGGCGGGACAGGGTTCGGGGACCCAGTACTTC.

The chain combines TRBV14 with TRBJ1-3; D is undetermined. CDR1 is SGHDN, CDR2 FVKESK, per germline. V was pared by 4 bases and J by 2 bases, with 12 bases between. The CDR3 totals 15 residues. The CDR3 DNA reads TGTGCCAGCAGCCGACAACGGATCGCTGGAAACACCATATATTTT. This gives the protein CASSRQRIAGNTIYF.

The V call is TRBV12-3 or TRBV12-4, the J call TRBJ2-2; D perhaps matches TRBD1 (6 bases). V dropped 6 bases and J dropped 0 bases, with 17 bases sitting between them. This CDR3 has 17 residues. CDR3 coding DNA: TGTGCCAGCAGCCCTGACAGGACCAACGCGAACACCGGGGAGCTGTTTTTT. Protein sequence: CASSPDRTNANTGELFF.

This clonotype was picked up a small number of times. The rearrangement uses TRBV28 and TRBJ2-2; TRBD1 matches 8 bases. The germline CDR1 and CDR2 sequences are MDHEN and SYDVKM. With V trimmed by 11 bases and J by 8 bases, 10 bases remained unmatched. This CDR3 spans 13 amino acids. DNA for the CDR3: TGTGCCTTAAAGGACAGGGTACTGGGGGAGCTGTTTTTT. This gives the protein CALKDRVLGELFF.